The clone carrying this T cell receptor (beta chain) was detected only a few times. Relative to the germline gene, one junction end is altered; a read error may explain this. RNA transcripts provided the source from which TCR beta CDR3 regions were amplified. The HTBI primer set was used in a first-round RT-PCR of the TCR CDR3. From the multiplex PCR reads, TCRdb called clonotypes with MiXCR, one entry per CDR3 protein. This sample carries nearly 750,000 distinct CDR3 sequences, over 35% of them seen once, and the ten largest clones take around 30%. The entry originates in a study of T cells in Graves' hyperthyroidism and ophthalmopathy. There are 19 residues in the CDR3. Per germline, CDR1 SGHRS and CDR2 YFSETQ.

Material for sequencing was blood. This sequence originates from a woman between 35 and 50 years old with Graves' hyperthyroidism. The genes are TRBV5-1 and TRBJ1-2; the D gene is possibly TRBD1 (6 bases). The CDR3 coding sequence is TGCGCCAGCAGCTTGGAAGTAAGTTGGACAGCAGGACATAACTATGGCCACACCTTC. Its protein is CASSLEVSWTAGHNYGHTF.